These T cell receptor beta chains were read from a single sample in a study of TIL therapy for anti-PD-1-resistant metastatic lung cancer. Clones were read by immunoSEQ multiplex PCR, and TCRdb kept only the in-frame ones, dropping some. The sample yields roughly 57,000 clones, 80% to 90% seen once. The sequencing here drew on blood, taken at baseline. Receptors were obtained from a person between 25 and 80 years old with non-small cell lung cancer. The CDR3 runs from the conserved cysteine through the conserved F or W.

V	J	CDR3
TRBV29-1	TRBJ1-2	CSVDGTRNGYTF
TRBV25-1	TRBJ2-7	CASSQGVGYEQYF
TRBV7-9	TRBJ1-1	CASSSPTVEAFF
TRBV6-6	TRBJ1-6	CASSYDRAGSPLHF
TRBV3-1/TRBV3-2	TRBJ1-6	CASSQLRTGAGQNSPLHF
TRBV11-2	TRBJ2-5	CASSLAPPETQYF
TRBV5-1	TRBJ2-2	CASSTGMDTGELFF
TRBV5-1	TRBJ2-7	CASSLGASIYEQYF
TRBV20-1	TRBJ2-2	CSASIRSLANTGELFF
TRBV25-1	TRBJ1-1	CASTQSRNTEAFF
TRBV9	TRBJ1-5	CASSPGRGIEPQHF
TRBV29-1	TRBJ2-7	CSVEAGTDYEQYF
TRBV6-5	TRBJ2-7	CASTMTLAGGYEQYF
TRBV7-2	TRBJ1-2	CASSLALMDRAVYGYTF
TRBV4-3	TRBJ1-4	CASSYDPGLVREKLFF
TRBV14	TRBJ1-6	CASSQEQGFPDSPLHF
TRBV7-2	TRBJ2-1	CASSPGLGYSSYNEQFF
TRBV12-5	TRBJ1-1	CASGLGGRALEAFF
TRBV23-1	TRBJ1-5	CARPKGPLQLYSNQPQHF
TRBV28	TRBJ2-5	CASTQWGAPETQYF
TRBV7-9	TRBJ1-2	CASSHQNREAHGYTF
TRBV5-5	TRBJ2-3	CASSLRAPTSDTQYF
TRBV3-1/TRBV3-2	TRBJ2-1	CASSRTSGRDEQFF
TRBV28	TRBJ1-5	CASTFSTGLNQPQHF
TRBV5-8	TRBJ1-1	CASSGRQGWEAFF
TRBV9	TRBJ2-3	CASSVGGLEGSTDTQYF
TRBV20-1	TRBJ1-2	CSPSIGYTF
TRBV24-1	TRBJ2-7	CATSDPGTGGRGEQYF
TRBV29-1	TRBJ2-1	CSVELQSSYNEQFF
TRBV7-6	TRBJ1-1	CASSTGQRNTEAFF
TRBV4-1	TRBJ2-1	CASSSPLARDLWDEQFF
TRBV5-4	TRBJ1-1	CASSYQQGIAEAFF
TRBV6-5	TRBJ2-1	CASSSQGSEQFF
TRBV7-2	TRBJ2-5	CASSLDSVETQYF
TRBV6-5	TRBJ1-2	CASSYSRHNNYGYTF
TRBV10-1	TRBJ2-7	CASSESVAVFDEQYF
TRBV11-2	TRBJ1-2	CASSLNYGYTF
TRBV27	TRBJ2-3	CASSLGEDTQYF
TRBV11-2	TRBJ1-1	CASSVSRGQGEAFF
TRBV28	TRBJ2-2	CASSLKWSGYSGELFF
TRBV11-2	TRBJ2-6	CASSSSTDPYNVLTF
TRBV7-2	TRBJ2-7	CASSVYTPGLAGGYEQYF
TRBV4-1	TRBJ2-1	CASSVVGQLSYNEQFF
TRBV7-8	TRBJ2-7	CASSSGAGIRSYEQYF
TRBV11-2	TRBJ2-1	CASSLENWSEQFF
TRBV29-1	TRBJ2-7	CSVVVQLSGEQYF